The TCR beta chain under discussion was sequenced for a study of T cells in Graves' hyperthyroidism and ophthalmopathy. At the level of the study: Peripheral blood samples were taken at initial diagnosis, prior to any treatment.

V gave up 3 bases and J gave up 3 bases, with 9 bases separating them. The CDR3 sequence is 13 residues long. Germline lookup yields CDR1 GTSNPN and CDR2 SVGIG (reference sequence). This clonotype was counted many times. Template material for amplifying TCR beta CDR3 regions consisted of RNA transcripts. HTBI primers were employed in a first-round RT-PCR of the TCR CDR3. A single record per CDR3 protein comes from TCRdb applying MiXCR to the multiplex PCR reads. In the table there are 550,000 to 600,000 distinct CDR3 sequences, 13% to 15% of which are singletons. The chain links TRBV30 to TRBJ1-5; D is uncertain. Source material: blood. The clonotype comes from a woman under 30 with Graves' ophthalmopathy. The CDR3 DNA follows: TGTGCCTGGAGCGGAGGGCCCAATCAGCCCCAGCATTTT. The encoded protein is CAWSGGPNQPQHF.